This T cell receptor (beta chain) emerged from a study of T cell responses to AZD1222 COVID-19 vaccine. Study-level findings and limits: Recipients of AZD1222 seropositive at baseline numbered only 6 or 7. Compared with day 0, the breadth and depth of the Spike-specific TCR repertoire rose significantly after two doses of AZD1222. Unmutated variant regions are reportedly the target of nearly half of TCRs that are spike-specific.

Generated by immunoSEQ multiplex PCR, the TCRdb table keeps only in-frame clones and is missing some. The table lists fewer than 150,000 clones, approximately 90% of them singletons. The table lists this clone with a few counts. The antigen is undetermined. V lost 3 bases, J lost 3 bases, and 6 bases stayed unmatched. The CDR3 is 15 residues long. The germline gives CDR1 LGHDT, CDR2 YNNKEL (reference sequence). This TCR came from an adult in good health. Sequencing used peripheral blood, obtained on day 0 of AZD1222 vaccination. V and J are TRBV3-1 (or the pseudogene TRBV3-2) and TRBJ2-5; 8 bases line up with TRBD2. The CDR3 bases are TGTGCCAGCAGCCAGAGGACTAGCATGGAAGAGACCCAGTACTTC. This encodes CASSQRTSMEETQYF.